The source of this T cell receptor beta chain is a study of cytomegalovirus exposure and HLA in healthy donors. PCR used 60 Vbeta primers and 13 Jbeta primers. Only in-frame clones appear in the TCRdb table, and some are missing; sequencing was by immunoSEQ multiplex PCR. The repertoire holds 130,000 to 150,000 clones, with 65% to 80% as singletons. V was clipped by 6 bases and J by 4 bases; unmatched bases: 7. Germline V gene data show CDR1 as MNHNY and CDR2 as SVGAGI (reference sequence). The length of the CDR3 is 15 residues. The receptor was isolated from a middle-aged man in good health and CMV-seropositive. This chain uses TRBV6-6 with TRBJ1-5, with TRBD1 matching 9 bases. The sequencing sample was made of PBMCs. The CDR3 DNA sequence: TGTGCCAGCAGCCGGGACAGGGCGGGTAATCAGCCCCAGCATTTT. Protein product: CASSRDRAGNQPQHF.